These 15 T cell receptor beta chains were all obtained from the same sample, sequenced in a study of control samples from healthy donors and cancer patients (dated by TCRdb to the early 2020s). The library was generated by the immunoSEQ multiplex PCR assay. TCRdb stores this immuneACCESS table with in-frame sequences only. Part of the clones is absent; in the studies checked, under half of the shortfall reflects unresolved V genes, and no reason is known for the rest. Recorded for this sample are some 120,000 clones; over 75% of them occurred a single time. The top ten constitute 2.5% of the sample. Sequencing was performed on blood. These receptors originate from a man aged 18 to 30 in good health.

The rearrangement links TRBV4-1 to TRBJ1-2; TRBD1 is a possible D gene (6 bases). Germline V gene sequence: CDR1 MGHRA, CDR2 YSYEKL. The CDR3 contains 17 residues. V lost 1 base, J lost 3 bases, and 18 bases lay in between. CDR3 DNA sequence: TGCGCCAGCAGCCAAGGATCCCCCTCAGGGGCCTACTATGGCTACACCTTC. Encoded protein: CASSQGSPSGAYYGYTF.

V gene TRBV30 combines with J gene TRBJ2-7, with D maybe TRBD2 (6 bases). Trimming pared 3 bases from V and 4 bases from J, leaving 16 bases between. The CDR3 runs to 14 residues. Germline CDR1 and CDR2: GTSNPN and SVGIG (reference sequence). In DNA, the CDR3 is TGTGCCTGGAGGGAGGCGGGGCCCTTGTACGAGCAGTACTTC. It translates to CAWREAGPLYEQYF.

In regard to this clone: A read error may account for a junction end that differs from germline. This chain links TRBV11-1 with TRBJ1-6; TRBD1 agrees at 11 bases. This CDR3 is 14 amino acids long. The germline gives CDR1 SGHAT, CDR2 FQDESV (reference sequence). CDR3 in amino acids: CASSQGQGAASPKF. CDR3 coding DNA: TGTGCCAGCAGCCAAGGACAGGGGGCGGCCTCTCCCAAATTT.

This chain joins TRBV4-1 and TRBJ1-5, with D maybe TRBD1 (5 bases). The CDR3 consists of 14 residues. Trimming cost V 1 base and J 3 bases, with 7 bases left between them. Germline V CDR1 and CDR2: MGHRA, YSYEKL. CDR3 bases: TGCGCCAGCAGCCAAGCAGGGACCAATCAGCCCCAGCATTTT. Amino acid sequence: CASSQAGTNQPQHF.

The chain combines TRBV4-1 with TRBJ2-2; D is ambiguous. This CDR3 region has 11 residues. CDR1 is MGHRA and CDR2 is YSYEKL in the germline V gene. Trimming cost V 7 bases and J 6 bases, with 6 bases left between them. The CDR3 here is CASTNSGELFF. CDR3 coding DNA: TGCGCCAGCACCAATTCCGGGGAGCTGTTTTTT.

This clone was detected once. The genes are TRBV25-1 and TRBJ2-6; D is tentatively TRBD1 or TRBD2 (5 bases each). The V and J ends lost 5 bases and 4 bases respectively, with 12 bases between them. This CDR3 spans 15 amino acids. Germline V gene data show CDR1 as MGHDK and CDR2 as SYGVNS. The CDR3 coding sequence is TGTGCCAGCAGTCCTTGGGACGCCGGGGCCAACGTCCTGACTTTC. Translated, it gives CASSPWDAGANVLTF.

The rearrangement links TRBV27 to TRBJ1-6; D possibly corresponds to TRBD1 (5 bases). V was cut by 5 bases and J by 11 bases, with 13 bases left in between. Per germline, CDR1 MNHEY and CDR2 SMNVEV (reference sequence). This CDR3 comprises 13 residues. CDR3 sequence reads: CASSPRDGAPLHF. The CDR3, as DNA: TGTGCCAGCAGTCCCCGGGACGGGGCACCCCTCCACTTT.

CDR3 DNA: TGTGCCAGCAGCCAAAGCAGGGGAAATTCACCCCTCCACTTT. It yields the protein CASSQSRGNSPLHF. This sequence joins TRBV3-1 (or the pseudogene TRBV3-2) and TRBJ1-6, with TRBD1 as a possible D gene (6 bases). V lost 2 bases, J lost 7 bases, and 9 bases lay in between. The CDR3 is 14 residues long. Germline values: CDR1 LGHDT, CDR2 YNNKEL (reference sequence).

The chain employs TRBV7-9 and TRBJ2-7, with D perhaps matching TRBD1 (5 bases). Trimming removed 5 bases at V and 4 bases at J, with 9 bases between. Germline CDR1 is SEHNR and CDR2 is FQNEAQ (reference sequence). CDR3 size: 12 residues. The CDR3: CASSPTEYEQYV. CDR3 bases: TGTGCCAGCAGCCCGACAGAGTACGAGCAGTACGTC.

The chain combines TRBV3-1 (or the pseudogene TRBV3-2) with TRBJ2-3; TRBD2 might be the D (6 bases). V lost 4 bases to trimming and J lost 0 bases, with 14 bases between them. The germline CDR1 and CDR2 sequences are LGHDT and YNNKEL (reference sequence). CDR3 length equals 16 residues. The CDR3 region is CASSRISGGSTDTQYF. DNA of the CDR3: TGTGCCAGCAGCCGAATATCTGGGGGGAGCACAGATACGCAGTATTTT.

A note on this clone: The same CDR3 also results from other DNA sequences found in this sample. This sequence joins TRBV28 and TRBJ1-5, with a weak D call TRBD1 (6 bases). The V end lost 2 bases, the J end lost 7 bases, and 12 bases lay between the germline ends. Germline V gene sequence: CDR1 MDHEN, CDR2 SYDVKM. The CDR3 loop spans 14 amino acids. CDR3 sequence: CASSLGGAGQPQHF. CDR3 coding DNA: TGTGCCAGCAGTTTAGGGGGGGCGGGGCAGCCCCAGCATTTT.

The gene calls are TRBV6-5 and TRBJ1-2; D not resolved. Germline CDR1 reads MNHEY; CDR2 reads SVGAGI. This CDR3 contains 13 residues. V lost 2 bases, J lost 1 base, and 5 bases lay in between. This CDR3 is CASSYDINYGYTF. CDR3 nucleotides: TGTGCCAGCAGTTACGACATTAACTATGGCTACACCTTC.

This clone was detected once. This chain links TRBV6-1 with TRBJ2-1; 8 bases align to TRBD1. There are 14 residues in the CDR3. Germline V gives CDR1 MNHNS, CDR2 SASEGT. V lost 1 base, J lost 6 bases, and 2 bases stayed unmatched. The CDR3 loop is CASSEGTGFNEQFF. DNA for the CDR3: TGTGCCAGCAGTGAAGGGACAGGGTTCAATGAGCAGTTCTTC.

This CDR3 reads CASSLGGGGNSPLHF. DNA of the CDR3: TGTGCCAGCTCCTTAGGTGGGGGTGGCAATTCACCCCTCCACTTT. This chain uses TRBV18 with TRBJ1-6, with a possible D match to TRBD1 (5 bases). V was clipped by 6 bases and J by 7 bases, with 16 bases between them. This CDR3 has 15 amino acids. Germline CDR1 and CDR2: KGHSH and LQKENI.

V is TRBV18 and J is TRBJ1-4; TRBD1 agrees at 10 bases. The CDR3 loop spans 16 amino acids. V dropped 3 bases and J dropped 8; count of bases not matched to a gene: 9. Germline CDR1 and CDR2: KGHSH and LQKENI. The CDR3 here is CASSPPSGTGDEKLFF. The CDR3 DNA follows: TGTGCCAGCTCACCTCCATCCGGGACAGGGGACGAAAAACTGTTTTTT. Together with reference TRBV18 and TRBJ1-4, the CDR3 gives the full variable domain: NAGVMQNPRHLVRRRGQEARLRCSPMKGHSHVYWYRQLPEEGLKFMVYLQKENIIDESGMPKERFSAEFPKEGPSILRIQQVVRGDSAAYFCASSPPSGTGDEKLFFGSGTQLSVL.